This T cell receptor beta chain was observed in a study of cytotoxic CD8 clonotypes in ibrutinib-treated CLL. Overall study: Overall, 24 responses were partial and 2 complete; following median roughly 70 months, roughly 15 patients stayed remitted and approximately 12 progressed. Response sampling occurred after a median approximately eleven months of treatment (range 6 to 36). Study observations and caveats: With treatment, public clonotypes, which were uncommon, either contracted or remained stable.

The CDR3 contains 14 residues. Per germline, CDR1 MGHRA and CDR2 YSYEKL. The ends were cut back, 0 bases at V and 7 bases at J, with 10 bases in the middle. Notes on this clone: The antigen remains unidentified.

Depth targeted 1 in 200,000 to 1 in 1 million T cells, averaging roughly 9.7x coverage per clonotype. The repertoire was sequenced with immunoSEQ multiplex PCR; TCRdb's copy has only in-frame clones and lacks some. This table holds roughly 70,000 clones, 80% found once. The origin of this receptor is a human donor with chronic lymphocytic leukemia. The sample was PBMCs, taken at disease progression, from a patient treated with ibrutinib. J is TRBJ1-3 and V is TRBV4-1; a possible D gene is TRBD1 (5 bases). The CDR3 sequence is CASSQDARANTIYF. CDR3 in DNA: TGCGCCAGCAGCCAAGACGCCAGGGCCAACACCATATATTTT.